Here is one T cell receptor (beta chain) with its context. These data are taken from a study of blood T cell repertoires in COVID-19. Overall study: Samples taken during acute and convalescent COVID-19 were collected in the United States, Italy and Spain. T cells, B-cell-depleted T cells, or PBMCs supplied cDNA or gDNA.

The CDR3 covers 16 residues. J gave up 2 bases and V 0 bases, and 2 bases lay outside the gene matches. CDR1 is SGDLS and CDR2 is YYNGEE in the germline V gene. The data were produced by immunoSEQ multiplex PCR, yet TCRdb's version contains in-frame clones alone and is incomplete. Of 55,000 to 65,000 clones listed, around 87% are singletons. The sequence derives from a man aged 55 to 70 with active or convalescent COVID-19. Sequences were obtained from peripheral blood. The rearrangement joins TRBV9 to TRBJ2-1; TRBD2 aligns across 10 bases. CDR3 residues: CASSVVAGGTYNEQFF. CDR3 nucleotide sequence: TGTGCCAGCAGCGTAGTAGCGGGGGGAACCTACAATGAGCAGTTCTTC. Based on the CDR3 plus reference TRBV9 and TRBJ2-1, the full variable domain is DSGVTQTPKHLITATGQRVTLRCSPRSGDLSVYWYQQSLDQGLQFLIQYYNGEERAKGNILERFSAQQFPDLHSELNLSSLELGDSALYFCASSVVAGGTYNEQFFGPGTRLTVL.